The 7 T cell receptor beta chains in this list originate from one sample, sequenced in a study of regulatory T cells in long-lasting Graves disease. The TCR beta library used iRepertoire HTBI primers with Arm-PCR amplification of CDR3. MiXCR, applied by TCRdb to the multiplex PCR reads, yields one record per CDR3 protein. The sample shows some 500,000 distinct CDR3 sequences, roughly 13% of them seen only once. Time point described: newly diagnosed GD, antithyroid drugs for less than 3 months. The authors made the TCR library using RNA they extracted from PBMCs. The same data also contributed to another study, on T cells in Graves' hyperthyroidism and ophthalmopathy.

The sample here was peripheral blood mononuclear cells (PBMCs), taken at new diagnosis, from a patient treated with antithyroid drugs. The receptors originated from a man aged 25 to 40 with Graves disease.

The chain uses TRBV15 and TRBJ2-3, with TRBD2 as a possible D gene (6 bases). Germline assignment: CDR1 LNHNV and CDR2 YYDKDF (reference sequence). CDR3 size: 14 residues. V was trimmed by 3 bases and J by 4 bases, leaving 11 bases between them. The CDR3 coding sequence is TGTGCCACCAGCAGGACTAGAATCGCAGATACGCAGTATTTT. Its protein product is CATSRTRIADTQYF. The entire variable domain, with the rest obtained from reference TRBV15 and TRBJ2-3, is as follows: DAMVIQNPRYQVTQFGKPVTLSCSQTLNHNVMYWYQQKSSQAPKLLFHYYDKDFNNEADTPDNFQSRRPNTSFCFLDIRSPGLGDTAMYLCATSRTRIADTQYFGPGTRLTVL.

This clonotype has a count of ten or more. The genes are TRBV6-2 or TRBV6-3 and TRBJ2-4, with D tentatively TRBD2 (7 bases). V was trimmed by 11 bases and J by 6 bases, leaving 23 bases between them. The CDR3 sequence is 15 residues long. Looked up from germline, CDR1 is MNHEY and CDR2 is SVGEGT. The CDR3, as DNA: TGTGCCGGGGGAGGGGGAACGGGATTAGGAAACATTCAGTACTTC. Protein sequence: CAGGGGTGLGNIQYF.

The chain recombines TRBV2 with TRBJ1-5; no clear D. CDR3 length equals 13 residues. Germline CDR1 reads SNHLY; CDR2 reads FYNNEI. Deletions cut 3 bases from V and 4 bases from J, with 7 bases between. CDR3 bases: TGTGCCAGCAGTGACGACCTGAATCAGCCCCAGCATTTT. Amino acid sequence: CASSDDLNQPQHF.

At least ten counts were recorded for this clonotype. The chain combines TRBV12-3 or TRBV12-4 with TRBJ2-1; possible D gene TRBD2, 6 bases. Trimming removed 7 bases at V and 8 bases at J, with 15 bases between. This CDR3 is built from 13 residues. Here the CDR3 DNA reads TGTGCCAGCATGCCCCCGGAGGGCGATGAGCAGTTCTTC. This translates into CASMPPEGDEQFF.

This clonotype was counted between two and nine times. This chain connects TRBV30 to TRBJ2-2; 8 bases line up with TRBD2. In germline, CDR1 is GTSNPN, CDR2 SVGIG (reference sequence). The CDR3 is 17 amino acids. V lost 4 bases and J lost 5; bases outside the gene matches: 15. The CDR3 sequence: CAWISQPGLVRTGELFF. As DNA, the CDR3 is TGTGCCTGGATCTCTCAACCGGGACTAGTGAGGACCGGGGAGCTGTTTTTT.

This clonotype was picked up a small number of times. Its ends do not fully match the called genes, so a read error is possible. V and J are TRBV10-3 and TRBJ2-1; maybe TRBD2 (6 bases). The V gene's germline CDR1 is ENHRY and CDR2 SYGVKD. The CDR3 consists of 15 residues. The CDR3 DNA reads TGCGCCATCAGCTTGACTAGAATGATGTTCGATGAGCAGTTCTTC. Translated, it gives CAISLTRMMFDEQFF.

This chain connects TRBV20-1 to TRBJ2-1; no firm D call. The CDR3 loop spans 14 amino acids. The germline V gene has CDR1 DFQATT and CDR2 SNEGSKA (reference sequence). V was trimmed by 3 bases and J by 0 bases, leaving 9 bases between them. The DNA for the CDR3 is TGCAGTGCTAGCCCTCAGAGCTCCTACAATGAGCAGTTCTTC. Amino acid sequence: CSASPQSSYNEQFF.